The next 21 T cell receptor beta chains were all read from a single sample in a study of beta chain features in type 1 diabetes. Sequencing targeted expressed TCRB transcripts, as all isolated RNA had been reverse transcribed. Sequencing used immunoSEQ multiplex PCR; TCRdb keeps in-frame clones, though not all of them. The table shows under 400,000 clones, with around a fifth occurring only once. Sequenced: naive CD4+ T cells from blood. These receptor sequences come from a woman aged 18-35 years in good health.

This clone turned up a few times. This chain joins TRBV9 and TRBJ2-3, with no clear D. The V gene's germline CDR1 is SGDLS and CDR2 YYNGEE. The CDR3 totals 13 residues. V lost 6 bases and J lost 0, with 8 bases in between. CDR3 protein: CASTPLSTDTQYF. In DNA, the CDR3 is TGTGCCAGCACCCCCCTAAGCACAGATACGCAGTATTTT.

The chain couples TRBV29-1 to TRBJ2-1, with D possibly being TRBD1 (5 bases). The CDR3 runs 11 residues. The germline V gene encodes CDR1 SQVTM and CDR2 ANQGSEA. Trimming removed 4 bases from V and 15 bases from J, with 16 bases in between. The CDR3 bases are TGCAGCGTTGTGGGGTCACAGGAAAGGTTCTTC. Translation: CSVVGSQERFF.

DNA of the CDR3: TGCGCCAGCAGCGAAGCGGGGGACCGCCGGGGGAACCAGTACTTC. This gives the protein CASSEAGDRRGNQYF. The genes are TRBV5-1 and TRBJ2-5, with 8 bases lining up with TRBD2. This CDR3 comprises 15 residues. CDR1 SGHRS and CDR2 YFSETQ come from the germline V gene. Trimming removed 4 bases from V and 10 bases from J; junction bases left unmatched: 15. The full variable domain, completed using reference TRBV5-1 and TRBJ2-5, is KAGVTQTPRYLIKTRGQQVTLSCSPISGHRSVSWYQQTPGQGLQFLFEYFSETQRNKGNFPGRFSGRQFSNSRSEMNVSTLELGDSALYLCASSEAGDRRGNQYFGPGTRLLVL.

This clone was detected a few times. V and J are TRBV23-1 and TRBJ1-1; D gene ambiguous. TRBV23-1 qualifies as an ORF whose function is uncertain. The V end was cut by 7 bases, the J end by 3 bases, with 9 bases between. CDR3 length equals 12 residues. The CDR3 coding sequence is TGCGCCAGCACCCCATCGGACACTGAAGCTTTCTTT. Residues: CASTPSDTEAFF.

This clone has only a few counts. The rearrangement links TRBV2 to TRBJ2-7; D gene ambiguous. CDR3 size: 11 residues. V dropped 4 bases and J dropped 4 bases, with 5 bases sitting between them. Germline CDR1 SNHLY, CDR2 FYNNEI. CDR3 protein: CASSVLYEQYF. The CDR3 DNA reads TGTGCCAGCAGTGTTTTATACGAGCAGTACTTC.

CDR3 in amino acids: CASSRDSSGNTIYF. The CDR3 nucleotides are TGCGCCAGCAGCCGAGACAGCTCTGGAAACACCATATATTTT. The chain combines TRBV4-3 with TRBJ1-3; possible D gene TRBD1, 5 bases. Trimming stripped 4 bases from V and 0 bases from J, with 7 bases between. The CDR3 is 14 residues long. Germline lookup yields CDR1 LGHNA and CDR2 YSLEER.

This sequence joins TRBV7-3 and TRBJ2-1; D possibly corresponds to TRBD2 (5 bases). Germline V gene lookup returns CDR1 SGHTA and CDR2 FQGTGA. Trimming took off 0 bases at V and 7 bases at J, with 22 bases between the two ends. CDR3 length equals 18 residues. Here the CDR3 DNA reads TGTGCCAGCAGCTTAACGTGGGTTGGTAACAAACTAGGGAATGAGCAGTTCTTC. It yields the protein CASSLTWVGNKLGNEQFF. The whole variable domain, remainder taken from reference TRBV7-3 and TRBJ2-1, is GAGVSQTPSNKVTEKGKYVELRCDPISGHTALYWYRQSLGQGPEFLIYFQGTGAADDSGLPNDRFFAVRPEGSVSTLKIQRTERGDSAVYLCASSLTWVGNKLGNEQFFGPGTRLTVL.

This clone was seen more than once but under ten times. V is TRBV7-9 and J is TRBJ2-1; possibly TRBD1 for D (6 bases). CDR1 and CDR2 from the germline V gene are SEHNR and FQNEAQ (reference sequence). The CDR3 extends over 15 amino acids. V was cut by 5 bases and J by 4 bases, with 15 bases left in between. DNA for the CDR3: TGTGCCAGCAGCATCAGAAAGGACAGTTACAATGAGCAGTTCTTC. Residues: CASSIRKDSYNEQFF. Drawing the rest from reference TRBV7-9 and TRBJ2-1, the complete variable domain is DTGVSQNPRHKITKRGQNVTFRCDPISEHNRLYWYRQTLGQGPEFLTYFQNEAQLEKSRLLSDRFSAERPKGSFSTLEIQRTEQGDSAMYLCASSIRKDSYNEQFFGPGTRLTVL.

V usage is TRBV6-6 and J usage is TRBJ1-2; D gene uncertain. With 10 bases removed from V and 4 bases from J, the gap between germline ends came to 16 bases. This CDR3 comprises 13 residues. Looked up from germline, CDR1 is MNHNY and CDR2 is SVGAGI (reference sequence). The CDR3 nucleotides are TGTGCCACTACTAGCAGAGAGTCCTATGGCTACACCTTC. Its translation: CATTSRESYGYTF.

This CDR3 is CASSPHEGGGNNEQYF. The CDR3 nucleotides are TGTGCCAGCAGCCCCCACGAGGGTGGAGGGAACAACGAGCAGTACTTC. This chain connects TRBV4-2 to TRBJ2-7; possible D gene TRBD2, 6 bases. Trimming shortened V by 4 bases and J by 5 bases, and 21 bases separated the two germline ends. This CDR3 comprises 16 residues. Per germline, CDR1 LGHNA and CDR2 YNFKEQ.

The chain carries TRBV10-3 and TRBJ2-3; D possibly corresponds to TRBD2 (5 bases). CDR1 is ENHRY and CDR2 is SYGVKD in the germline V gene. V lost 4 bases and J lost 2, with 7 bases in between. The CDR3 contains 13 residues. CDR3 region: CAISGEYTDTQYF. DNA for the CDR3: TGTGCCATCAGTGGGGAGTACACAGATACGCAGTATTTT.

The sample holds one count of this clone. V is TRBV5-6 and J is TRBJ1-1; the match to TRBD1 covers 9 bases. Germline lookup yields CDR1 SGHDT and CDR2 YYEEEE. The J segment lost 7 bases and the V segment lost 2 bases, leaving 12 bases of the junction unmatched. The length of the CDR3 is 16 residues. In nucleotides, the CDR3 is TGTGCCAGCAGCTTACCGGGACAGGGCGTGTGGGGTGAAGCTTTCTTT. It is translated as CASSLPGQGVWGEAFF.

The chain links TRBV27 to TRBJ2-6, with unresolved D. This CDR3 is built from 14 residues. V was pared by 6 bases and J by 0 bases, with 6 bases between. Germline V gene data show CDR1 as MNHEY and CDR2 as SMNVEV (reference sequence). The CDR3 protein is CASRVGSGANVLTF. In DNA, the CDR3 is TGTGCCAGCAGGGTCGGCTCTGGGGCCAACGTCCTGACTTTC.

This clone was detected a few times. The V call is TRBV18, the J call TRBJ2-3, with TRBD1 identical over 9 bases. From germline, CDR1 is KGHSH and CDR2 LQKENI. The length of the CDR3 is 15 residues. J lost 3 bases, V lost 5 bases, and 6 bases had no gene match. The CDR3 DNA is TGTGCCAGCTCAGAGATACAGGGGGCAACAGATACGCAGTATTTT. Residues: CASSEIQGATDTQYF.

V gene TRBV18 combines with J gene TRBJ2-1, with 9 bases identical to TRBD1. The CDR3 has 14 residues. V shed 3 bases and J 7 bases; nucleotides not matched to a gene: 4. Germline CDR1 KGHSH, CDR2 LQKENI. The CDR3 reads CASSPGTGSNEQFF. CDR3 coding DNA: TGTGCCAGCTCACCGGGGACAGGGTCGAATGAGCAGTTCTTC. Full variable domain (outside the CDR3, taken from reference TRBV18 and TRBJ2-1): NAGVMQNPRHLVRRRGQEARLRCSPMKGHSHVYWYRQLPEEGLKFMVYLQKENIIDESGMPKERFSAEFPKEGPSILRIQQVVRGDSAAYFCASSPGTGSNEQFFGPGTRLTVL.

The V call is TRBV5-8, the J call TRBJ1-2; D perhaps matches TRBD1 (5 bases). CDR3 length: 15 amino acids. V lost 4 bases, J lost 1 base, and 14 bases lay in between. Germline assignment: CDR1 SGHTS and CDR2 YDEGEE. CDR3 in DNA: TGTGCCAGCAGCGACGGGCAACAGGTTAACTATGGCTACACCTTC. It is translated as CASSDGQQVNYGYTF.

The chain carries TRBV29-1 and TRBJ2-7; D might be TRBD2 (5 bases). The CDR3 contains 11 residues. Germline CDR1 SQVTM, CDR2 ANQGSEA. V was cut by 6 bases and J by 5 bases, with 11 bases left in between. CDR3 coding DNA: TGCAGCGTGAGTTCGAGGGACGAGCAGTACTTC. It codes for CSVSSRDEQYF.

This clone was seen only once. The CDR3 protein is CASRGLRRTPDTQYF. CDR3 DNA: TGTGCCAGCAGGGGACTCCGTCGAACCCCAGATACGCAGTATTTT. The rearrangement joins TRBV2 to TRBJ2-3; possible D gene TRBD2, 6 bases. CDR3 length: 15 amino acids. V lost 6 bases, J lost 4 bases, and 17 bases lay in between. The germline V gene encodes CDR1 SNHLY and CDR2 FYNNEI.

This clone was counted between two and nine times. The chain uses TRBV30 and TRBJ2-2; 9 nucleotides align to TRBD1. V trimming: 1 base; J trimming: 1 base; junction bases outside the gene matches: 4. Germline V CDR1 and CDR2: GTSNPN, SVGIG (reference sequence). The CDR3 is made up of 16 amino acids. For the CDR3, the DNA is TGTGCCTGGAGTGGGGGGACAGGGTTGAACACCGGGGAGCTGTTTTTT. It codes for CAWSGGTGLNTGELFF. The full variable domain, its missing parts supplied by reference TRBV30 and TRBJ2-2, is SQTIHQWPATLVQPVGSPLSLECTVEGTSNPNLYWYRQAAGRGLQLLFYSVGIGQISSEVPQNLSASRPQDRQFILSSKKLLLSDSGFYLCAWSGGTGLNTGELFFGEGSRLTVL.

Here the CDR3 reads CASSWRRDKNTEAFF. Here the CDR3 DNA reads TGCGCCAGCAGTTGGCGTCGGGACAAAAACACTGAAGCTTTCTTT. This rearrangement joins TRBV4-1 to TRBJ1-1, with D tentatively TRBD1 (6 bases). The CDR3 has 15 residues. V dropped 6 bases and J dropped 2 bases, with 16 bases sitting between them. The germline V gene has CDR1 MGHRA and CDR2 YSYEKL.

The CDR3 region has the DNA TGCAGCGTTGAGTCCGGGATTGGTGAAGCTTTCTTT. This translates into CSVESGIGEAFF. The rearrangement links TRBV29-1 to TRBJ1-1; D gene ambiguous. Germline lookup yields CDR1 SQVTM and CDR2 ANQGSEA. Trimming shortened V by 3 bases and J by 7 bases, and 12 bases separated the two germline ends. The length of the CDR3 is 12 residues.